The 2 T cell receptor beta chains below come from one sample, sequenced in a study of shared clonotypes between healthy human individuals. Produced via immunoSEQ multiplex PCR; TCRdb's table is partial and in-frame only. The sample consists of about 2.1 million clones, 85% to 95% of them appearing once. CD45RO-negative, CCR7-positively selected cells formed the naive CD8 fraction, excluding terminally differentiated effector memory CD45RA+ cells. What was sequenced was naive CD8+ T cells from PBMCs. The receptors stem from a man younger than 35 in good health. Some clones in this sample may be carry-over from other donors' samples.

This clone was seen a few times. V and J are TRBV19 and TRBJ2-1; D is unclear. CDR1 is LNHDA and CDR2 is SQIVND in the germline V gene (reference sequence). The CDR3 is made up of 15 amino acids. V was cut by 5 bases and J by 0 bases, with 11 bases left in between. The CDR3 DNA is TGTGCCAGTAGTCCAGACACAGCCTCCTACAATGAGCAGTTCTTC. It codes for CASSPDTASYNEQFF.

The chain uses TRBV6-5 and TRBJ2-7; D is unclear. Germline values: CDR1 MNHEY, CDR2 SVGAGI. Trimming took 6 bases from V and 6 from J, leaving 15 bases between them. The CDR3 consists of 13 residues. CDR3 loop: CASRTPEAVEQYF. The CDR3 DNA follows: TGTGCCAGCAGGACTCCTGAAGCTGTCGAGCAGTACTTC.